This T cell receptor (beta chain) came from a study of cytomegalovirus exposure and HLA in healthy donors. General observations from the study: A later analysis found first-cohort TCR clusters tended to co-occur in the roughly 120 validation repertoires.

V shed 3 bases, J shed 6 bases, and the junction held 19 bases outside the gene matches. This CDR3 is 19 amino acids long. Germline assignment: CDR1 MDHEN and CDR2 SYDVKM. Comment on this clone: Its target is unknown.

Assay used: immunoSEQ multiplex PCR; TCRdb lists only in-frame clones, some missing. The sample lists roughly 65,000 clones, roughly 94% seen once, with approximately 4.5% in the top ten. This sequence was found in a man between 18 and 29 years old in good health and CMV-seropositive. The V and J genes are TRBV28 and TRBJ1-5, with TRBD1 matching over 8 bases. Sequencing used PBMCs. The CDR3 DNA reads TGTGCCAGCAGTTTCGTGTATATCCCCCAGGGGGCAAGCTTTCAGCCCCAGCATTTT. Translation: CASSFVYIPQGASFQPQHF.